These 6 T cell receptor beta chains were sequenced from one sample in a study of regulatory T cells in long-lasting Graves disease. As for time point: newly diagnosed GD, antithyroid drugs for less than 3 months. RNA isolated from PBMCs was used to make the TCR library. With iRepertoire HTBI primers and Arm-PCR of CDR3 regions, TCR beta libraries were built. TCRdb re-analysed the multiplex PCR reads in MiXCR, keeping a single row per CDR3 protein. Of more than 450,000 distinct CDR3 sequences listed, about 16% are singletons. These same data were also listed under a study on T cells in Graves' hyperthyroidism and ophthalmopathy.

This sample comprised peripheral blood mononuclear cells (PBMCs), obtained at new diagnosis, from a patient treated with antithyroid drugs. These receptors were taken from a man aged 40-49 years with Graves disease.

This clonotype was seen many times. The chain joins TRBV5-1 to TRBJ2-1; 9 positions match TRBD2. The CDR3 is 16 amino acids. The germline CDR1 and CDR2 sequences are SGHRS and YFSETQ. Trimming took 0 bases from V and 4 from J; bases not matched to a gene: 5. The chain's CDR3 is CASSLEGSGGYNEQFF. DNA for the CDR3: TGCGCCAGCAGCTTGGAGGGTAGCGGGGGATACAATGAGCAGTTCTTC.

This clonotype appeared many times. This chain joins TRBV20-1 and TRBJ2-7, with TRBD2 matching over 13 bases. Unmatched junction bases numbered 3, after V lost 6 bases and J lost 1 base. This CDR3 has 14 amino acids. Germline assignment: CDR1 DFQATT and CDR2 SNEGSKA (reference sequence). Here the CDR3 reads CSAPGLAGSYEQYF. DNA of the CDR3: TGCAGTGCCCCGGGACTAGCGGGGTCCTACGAGCAGTACTTC.

This clonotype was found many times. The chain uses TRBV27 and TRBJ2-3; 7 bases map to TRBD2. Germline assignment: CDR1 MNHEY and CDR2 SMNVEV (reference sequence). The ends lost 6 bases at V and 4 bases at J; junction bases unmatched: 10. This CDR3 is 15 amino acids long. The CDR3 DNA follows: TGTGCCAGCAGGGTAAACGCGGGAGTGCCAGATACGCAGTATTTT. Its translation is CASRVNAGVPDTQYF.

This clonotype was detected ten times or more. The chain carries TRBV18 and TRBJ2-7, with TRBD2 matching over 13 bases. The germline V gene encodes CDR1 KGHSH and CDR2 LQKENI. Trimming at V came to 4 bases and at J to 4 bases, leaving 10 bases not matched to a gene. This CDR3 is 17 amino acids long. CDR3 in DNA: TGTGCCAGCTCACTTTCTCCGAGACTAGCGGGAGGTTACGAGCAGTACTTC. Protein product: CASSLSPRLAGGYEQYF.

This sequence joins TRBV20-1 and TRBJ1-5; 7 positions match TRBD1. The length of the CDR3 is 16 residues. Germline-derived CDR1 and CDR2 are DFQATT and SNEGSKA (reference sequence). Unmatched junction bases numbered 14, after V lost 6 bases and J lost 3 bases. The CDR3 loop reads CSALAGQVGYNQPQHF. The CDR3 nucleotides read TGCAGTGCCTTAGCCGGACAGGTCGGCTACAATCAGCCCCAGCATTTT.

The chain has TRBV19 and TRBJ2-1; 8 bases line up with TRBD2. Trimming cost V 1 base and J 2 bases; bases outside gene matches: 7. The CDR3 has 17 residues. Germline V lookup: CDR1 LNHDA, CDR2 SQIVND (reference sequence). The CDR3 sequence is CASSIGRREETYNEQFF. CDR3 nucleotides: TGTGCCAGTAGTATAGGTCGGCGGGAGGAAACCTACAATGAGCAGTTCTTC.